Listed here is a single TCR beta chain. Its target is unknown. The data derive from a study of cytomegalovirus exposure and HLA in healthy donors. Points from the study as a whole: An Asian-associated ancestry cluster reportedly showed fewer N-insertions than the approximately 670-donor mean in a later analysis. Later analysis identified about 17,000 TCR beta sequences associated with HLA alleles, using a false discovery rate threshold of 0.05.

This PCR relied on a set of 60 Vbeta primers and 13 Jbeta primers. Sequenced by immunoSEQ multiplex PCR; TCRdb stores in-frame clones only, minus some. The sample records roughly 150,000 clones, roughly 79% being singletons. Healthy donors of bone marrow made up the group. Germline CDR1 and CDR2: KGHSH and LQKENI. V trimming: 2 bases; J trimming: 5 bases; junction bases outside the gene matches: 9. The CDR3 sequence is 16 residues long. The TCR was taken from a woman aged 40 to 49 in good health and CMV-seronegative. The rearrangement links TRBV18 to TRBJ2-3; 8 bases are a match to TRBD1. The sequencing input was PBMCs. CDR3 DNA: TGTGCCAGCTCACCAGGTACGCCAGGGGGCCGAGATACGCAGTATTTT. Protein product: CASSPGTPGGRDTQYF.